In its sample, the clone carrying this T cell receptor beta chain was seen a few times. The data are from a study of blood T cell repertoires in COVID-19. Background on the study: Specimens from acute and convalescent COVID-19 originated in the United States, Italy and Spain. In each case, the material was cDNA or gDNA derived from T cells, B-cell-depleted T cells, or PBMCs.

There are 14 residues in the CDR3. V was shortened by 4 bases and J by 4 bases, with 13 bases between the two germline ends. Germline lookup yields CDR1 MGHRA and CDR2 YSYEKL. Per the study methods: Scientists estimated how many nucleated cells there were by amplifying reference gene primers. The assay was immunoSEQ multiplex PCR, and TCRdb's table has in-frame clones only and misses some. That table is the source of V, J and clone size, and D and trimming were worked out from the DNA. The table has fewer than 15,000 clones, 80% to 85% seen once. The V and J genes are TRBV4-1 and TRBJ1-1, with a possible D match to TRBD1 (5 bases). Sequenced material: peripheral blood. The TCR sequence derives from a man aged 50 to 60 with active COVID-19. As DNA, the CDR3 is TGCGCCAGCAGCCTCGGGCTGGGGGGCACTGAAGCTTTCTTT. Amino acids: CASSLGLGGTEAFF.